The 28 T cell receptor beta chains below were found in one sample sequenced in a study of T-cell memory formation after mild COVID-19. TCRdb redid the calling of the 5' RACE reads with MiXCR, one entry per CDR3 protein. The data contain about 400,000 distinct CDR3 sequences, 20% to 25% of them singletons. Input material: PBMCs or a T cell subset sorted from them (not recorded which). Source of these receptors: an adult woman who had mild COVID-19 (a few samples of this study predate the infection). Cell type and time point are not known.

This clonotype was counted a few times. The CDR3 sequence is CASSLVQGSSYEQYF. CDR3 bases: TGTGCCAGCAGCTTGGTCCAGGGCAGCTCCTACGAGCAGTACTTC. The J gene is TRBJ2-7, the V gene TRBV5-5; perhaps TRBD1 as D (5 bases). The germline V and J ends were trimmed by 0 bases and 0 bases, with 10 bases remaining between them. CDR3 length: 15 residues. Germline values: CDR1 SGHKS, CDR2 YYEKEE (reference sequence).

V and J are TRBV20-1 and TRBJ2-3, with D perhaps matching TRBD1 or TRBD2 (5 bases each). With 0 bases removed from V and 1 base from J, the gap between germline ends came to 14 bases. Per the germline V gene, CDR1 is DFQATT and CDR2 is SNEGSKA (reference sequence). The CDR3 length is 16 residues. As DNA, the CDR3 is TGCAGTGCTAGAGATAGCAGGGAGATTCGCACAGATACGCAGTATTTT. As protein: CSARDSREIRTDTQYF.

This clonotype was counted between two and nine times. The chain links TRBV3-1 to TRBJ2-2, with D perhaps TRBD1 (6 bases). The CDR3 spans 18 residues. The V end lost 0 bases, the J end lost 4 bases, and 18 bases lay between the germline ends. CDR1 is LGHDT, CDR2 YNNKEL, per germline (reference sequence). In DNA form, the CDR3 reads TGTGCCAGCAGCCAAGATTCGGTTGGGCAGGGGAGCACCGGGGAGCTGTTTTTT. Protein: CASSQDSVGQGSTGELFF.

This clonotype was seen a few times. V usage is TRBV6-5 and J usage is TRBJ1-2; TRBD1 might be the D (5 bases). The CDR3 spans 12 residues. From germline, CDR1 is MNHEY and CDR2 SVGAGI. The germline V and J ends were trimmed by 8 bases and 8 bases, with 15 bases remaining between them. CDR3 in DNA: TGTGCCAGCCACAGGAGGCCGGAGGGCTACACCTTC. Its translation: CASHRRPEGYTF.

This clonotype turned up a few times. The chain joins TRBV29-1 to TRBJ2-5, with D possibly TRBD1 on 6 matching bases. Germline CDR1 SQVTM, CDR2 ANQGSEA. The CDR3 has 14 residues. Trimming stripped 4 bases from V and 2 bases from J, with 14 bases between. The CDR3 DNA reads as TGCAGCGTTGGGCATTGGACAGATCAAGAGACCCAGTACTTC. Amino acid sequence: CSVGHWTDQETQYF.

The chain combines TRBV10-3 with TRBJ1-2; 8 nucleotides agree with TRBD1. The CDR3 extends over 16 amino acids. CDR1 ENHRY and CDR2 SYGVKD come from the germline V gene. V lost 6 bases, J lost 2 bases, and 11 bases stayed unmatched. In DNA form, the CDR3 reads TGTGCCATCAGCGACCGAACAGGGGGAGGGAACTATGGCTACACCTTC. Protein sequence: CAISDRTGGGNYGYTF.

This clonotype showed up many times. The chain employs TRBV7-2 and TRBJ1-2; the D is unclear. The CDR3 contains 13 residues. With 5 bases removed from V and 8 bases from J, the gap between germline ends came to 15 bases. Germline V gene lookup returns CDR1 SGHTA and CDR2 FQGNSA. The CDR3 coding sequence is TGTGCCAGCAGCCAAGGACCGGAGAGGGGCTACACCTTC. The encoded protein is CASSQGPERGYTF.

The V gene is TRBV3-1, the J gene TRBJ1-1; D is uncertain. The CDR3 extends over 16 amino acids. Trimming shortened V by 6 bases and J by 0 bases, and 17 bases separated the two germline ends. Per germline, CDR1 LGHDT and CDR2 YNNKEL (reference sequence). The CDR3 sequence is CASRRGSNLMNTEAFF. DNA for the CDR3: TGTGCCAGCAGACGCGGATCTAACCTCATGAACACTGAAGCTTTCTTT. Using reference TRBV3-1 and TRBJ1-1 for the parts outside the CDR3, the full variable domain is DTAVSQTPKYLVTQMGNDKSIKCEQNLGHDTMYWYKQDSKKFLKIMFSYNNKELIINETVPNRFSPKSPDKAHLNLHINSLELGDSAVYFCASRRGSNLMNTEAFFGQGTRLTVV.

The rearrangement links TRBV7-9 to TRBJ2-7, with 8 bases identical to TRBD1. This CDR3 region has 16 residues. J gave up 2 bases and V 5 bases, and 11 bases lay outside the gene matches. Germline V gene lookup returns CDR1 SEHNR and CDR2 FQNEAQ (reference sequence). The CDR3 spells CASSPPPGDRTYEQYF. The CDR3, as DNA: TGTGCCAGCAGCCCCCCCCCGGGGGACAGGACCTACGAGCAGTACTTC. Full variable domain (missing parts from reference TRBV7-9 and TRBJ2-7): DTGVSQNPRHKITKRGQNVTFRCDPISEHNRLYWYRQTLGQGPEFLTYFQNEAQLEKSRLLSDRFSAERPKGSFSTLEIQRTEQGDSAMYLCASSPPPGDRTYEQYFGPGTRLTVT.

The rearrangement uses TRBV21-1 and TRBJ2-7; TRBD1 was called by the table and not checked on the DNA. TRBV21-1 is labeled a pseudogene. The CDR3 spans 15 residues. DNA of the CDR3: TGTGCCAGCAGCCAACCGACAGGGTTCACCTACGAGCAGTACTTC. This codes for CASSQPTGFTYEQYF.

The chain couples TRBV27 to TRBJ1-6, with D tentatively TRBD1 (5 bases). V dropped 1 base and J dropped 7 bases, with 23 bases sitting between them. CDR3 length: 19 amino acids. In germline, CDR1 is MNHEY, CDR2 SMNVEV (reference sequence). The CDR3 region has the DNA TGTGCCAGCAGTTTATTTGGGTTAGGGACGCAGTTTGGGAATTCACCCCTCCACTTT. Translated, it gives CASSLFGLGTQFGNSPLHF.

This chain joins TRBV6-6 and TRBJ2-3; 8 nucleotides agree with TRBD2. The ends lost 6 bases at V and 0 bases at J; junction bases unmatched: 11. The CDR3 loop spans 17 amino acids. The germline gives CDR1 MNHNY, CDR2 SVGAGI (reference sequence). CDR3 residues: CASRGTLTSASTDTQYF. The CDR3 DNA follows: TGTGCCAGCAGGGGGACTTTGACTAGCGCTAGCACAGATACGCAGTATTTT.

The J gene is TRBJ1-5, the V gene TRBV19; the D is unclear. The V and J ends lost 4 bases and 0 bases respectively, with 13 bases between them. Germline loops: CDR1 LNHDA, CDR2 SQIVND (reference sequence). The CDR3 covers 16 residues. The CDR3 DNA follows: TGTGCCAGTAGTAGGGCAGTTATAAATAGCAATCAGCCCCAGCATTTT. This sequence encodes CASSRAVINSNQPQHF. Full variable domain (outside the CDR3, taken from reference TRBV19 and TRBJ1-5): DGGITQSPKYLFRKEGQNVTLSCEQNLNHDAMYWYRQDPGQGLRLIYYSQIVNDFQKGDIAEGYSVSREKKESFPLTVTSAQKNPTAFYLCASSRAVINSNQPQHFGDGTRLSIL.

Only a few counts were recorded for this clonotype. The chain combines TRBV24-1 with TRBJ2-2; D is uncertain. This CDR3 is built from 16 residues. Deletions cut 1 base from V and 1 base from J, with 9 bases between. Germline CDR1 KGHDR, CDR2 SFDVKD. The CDR3 DNA reads as TGTGCCACCAGTGATTTTAGTCACAAGAACACCGGGGAGCTGTTTTTT. It specifies CATSDFSHKNTGELFF.

The chain joins TRBV5-1 to TRBJ2-3; TRBD1 aligns across 8 bases. Germline V gives CDR1 SGHRS, CDR2 YFSETQ. V lost 0 bases, J lost 4 bases, and 7 bases stayed unmatched. This CDR3 is built from 16 residues. The CDR3 DNA is TGCGCCAGCAGCTTGGCCGGAGGACAGGGTTCAGATACGCAGTATTTT. Translation: CASSLAGGQGSDTQYF.

The rearrangement links TRBV14 to TRBJ2-7; D is tentatively TRBD1 or TRBD2 (6 bases each). Germline CDR1 SGHDN, CDR2 FVKESK. Trimming cost V 1 base and J 1 base, with 11 bases left between them. The CDR3 has 15 amino acids. The CDR3 sequence is CASSQGGGQSYEQYF. Written as DNA, the CDR3 is TGTGCCAGCAGCCAAGGAGGGGGGCAGTCCTACGAGCAGTACTTC.

This clonotype was detected only a few times. The CDR3 here is CSAPLRDYNEQFF. In DNA, the CDR3 is TGCAGTGCTCCTCTAAGGGATTACAATGAGCAGTTCTTC. The chain couples TRBV20-1 to TRBJ2-1; D uncertain. CDR1 and CDR2 (germline): DFQATT, SNEGSKA (reference sequence). CDR3 size: 13 residues. V lost 5 bases to trimming and J lost 4 bases, with 12 bases between them.

The chain is built from TRBV21-1 and TRBJ2-7; the D call in the table, TRBD1, was not verified against the DNA. TRBV21-1 is described as a pseudogene. The CDR3 length is 16 residues. The CDR3 bases are TGTGCCAGCAGCAAAGCGAGGACAGGGAGCTCCTACGAGCAGTACTTC. Translation gives CASSKARTGSSYEQYF.

The CDR3 DNA reads TGTGCCAGCAGTTACCCCCAGGTGGGAGGGCACACTGAAGCTTTCTTT. It codes for CASSYPQVGGHTEAFF. The chain combines TRBV6-6 with TRBJ1-1; unclear D gene. The CDR3 extends over 16 amino acids. V lost 2 bases to trimming and J lost 3 bases, with 16 bases between them. Germline V CDR1 and CDR2: MNHNY, SVGAGI (reference sequence).

This clonotype has only a few counts. The chain uses TRBV7-9 and TRBJ1-2; 8 bases agree with TRBD1. The CDR3 has 14 residues. V was pared by 1 base and J by 8 bases, with 6 bases of the junction left unmatched. The germline gives CDR1 SEHNR, CDR2 FQNEAQ (reference sequence). This CDR3 reads CASSLGSTGEGYTF. CDR3 nucleotides: TGTGCCAGCAGCTTAGGATCGACAGGGGAGGGCTACACCTTC.

This chain connects TRBV24-1 to TRBJ2-6; a weak D match, TRBD1 (7 bases). V was cut by 0 bases and J by 4 bases, with 12 bases left in between. Germline V gene sequence: CDR1 KGHDR, CDR2 SFDVKD. The CDR3 runs to 17 residues. The CDR3 protein is CATSDLQGGPGANVLTF. The CDR3 DNA reads TGTGCCACCAGTGATTTGCAGGGGGGACCCGGGGCCAACGTCCTGACTTTC.

This clonotype was counted between two and nine times. The chain combines TRBV13 with TRBJ2-7, with D perhaps matching TRBD2 (5 bases). This CDR3 comprises 17 residues. Germline V gene lookup returns CDR1 PRHDT and CDR2 FYEKMQ (reference sequence). Between the trimmed V and J ends, which lost 4 bases and 2 bases, there was a span of 21 bases. CDR3 in amino acids: CASSSRGRGIGAYEQYF. As DNA, the CDR3 is TGTGCCAGCAGCTCGAGAGGGCGTGGGATCGGGGCCTACGAGCAGTACTTC.

V is TRBV20-1 and J is TRBJ2-3; TRBD2 is a possible D gene (6 bases). Deletions cut 3 bases from V and 2 bases from J, with 15 bases between. This CDR3 is 15 amino acids long. Germline-derived CDR1 and CDR2 are DFQATT and SNEGSKA (reference sequence). The CDR3 is CSARSKAGPTDTQYF. CDR3 DNA: TGCAGTGCTAGGAGTAAAGCGGGCCCCACAGATACGCAGTATTTT.

On this clonotype: A much larger clone sits a single nucleotide away, making a read error possible. The chain couples TRBV29-1 to TRBJ1-1; D remains ambiguous. Germline V CDR1 and CDR2: SQVTM, ANQGSEA. This CDR3 has 13 amino acids. V gave up 6 bases and J gave up 1 base, with 12 bases separating them. CDR3 region: CSVESAENTEAFF. The CDR3 DNA reads as TGCAGCGTGGAAAGCGCTGAGAACACTGAAGCTTTCTTT.

This clonotype turned up a few times. The chain employs TRBV24-1 and TRBJ2-1, with 9 bases fitting TRBD2. Per the germline V gene, CDR1 is KGHDR and CDR2 is SFDVKD. The V gene end was trimmed by 3 bases and the J gene end by 4 bases; junction bases not matched to a gene: 3. The CDR3 covers 15 residues. Here the CDR3 DNA reads TGTGCCACCAGTGATACCCTAGCGGGGTACAATGAGCAGTTCTTC. This gives the protein CATSDTLAGYNEQFF.

The genes are TRBV21-1 and TRBJ2-7; the D call in the table, TRBD1, was not verified against the DNA. TRBV21-1 is marked as a pseudogene. The CDR3 covers 16 residues. DNA of the CDR3: TGTGCCAGCAGCGCCAGTAGCCGGGACGGGTCCTACGAGCAGTACTTC. Its translation: CASSASSRDGSYEQYF.

The table lists this clonotype with many counts. At one end the junction does not follow the germline gene, possibly because of a read error. The rearrangement links TRBV7-3 to TRBJ1-1; 7 bases align to TRBD1. Per germline, CDR1 SGHTA and CDR2 FQGTGA. The length of the CDR3 is 15 residues. This chain's CDR3 is CASSLSGTANTEAFF. The CDR3 DNA reads as TGCGCCAGCAGCCTATCCGGGACAGCGAACACTGAAGCTTTCTTT.

V usage is TRBV20-1 and J usage is TRBJ1-1, with D perhaps TRBD1 (6 bases). Germline CDR1 DFQATT, CDR2 SNEGSKA (reference sequence). V lost 4 bases and J lost 4, with 10 bases in between. The CDR3 spans 12 residues. The CDR3 region has the DNA TGCAGTGCTAACAGGGAGGGCACTGAAGCTTTCTTT. It yields the protein CSANREGTEAFF.